The 5 T cell receptor beta chains in this list originate from one sample, sequenced in a study of post-analysis software for immune sequencing data. Study-wide results and limits: Patients showed TRBV5-6, TRBV5-1 and TRBV20-1 among five TRBV segments more frequent than in controls.

Sequencing libraries made from TCR beta cDNA carried unique molecular identifiers. TCRdb passed the PCR reads through MiXCR, listing each CDR3 protein once. This sample has more than 350,000 distinct CDR3 sequences, with approximately 37% found just once. These receptors' antigens are unknown. Sequencing was performed on blood. These receptors were collected from a girl aged 2 to 9 with multiple sclerosis.

The sample holds a few counts of this clonotype. The gene calls are TRBV7-9 and TRBJ2-7, with 7 bases that match TRBD1. Looked up from germline, CDR1 is SEHNR and CDR2 is FQNEAQ (reference sequence). The J segment lost 2 bases and the V segment lost 0 bases, leaving 7 bases of the junction unmatched. The CDR3 extends over 16 amino acids. In nucleotides, the CDR3 is TGTGCCAGCAGCTTAGCCATGGGACAGCCAGCCTACGAGCAGTACTTC. This encodes CASSLAMGQPAYEQYF.

V and J are TRBV2 and TRBJ2-5; maybe TRBD1 (6 bases). The CDR3 has 12 residues. Per germline, CDR1 SNHLY and CDR2 FYNNEI. Trimming pared 8 bases from V and 11 bases from J, leaving 18 bases between. CDR3 region: CASCRNRVEQYF. The DNA of the CDR3 is TGTGCCAGCTGCCGGAACAGGGTTGAACAGTACTTC.

This clonotype was detected only a few times. The V gene is TRBV3-1, the J gene TRBJ1-4, with D perhaps TRBD1 (5 bases). Trimming removed 4 bases from V and 6 bases from J, with 15 bases in between. The CDR3 length is 15 residues. CDR1 and CDR2 (germline): LGHDT, YNNKEL (reference sequence). The CDR3 DNA reads TGTGCCAGCAGCCTCAGAGGGCAGGGTGATGAAAAACTGTTTTTT. Its protein product is CASSLRGQGDEKLFF.

This clonotype was found a few times. The V and J genes are TRBV9 and TRBJ2-5; TRBD2 aligns across 14 bases. CDR1 SGDLS and CDR2 YYNGEE come from the germline V gene. CDR3 size: 16 residues. With 4 bases clipped from V and 7 bases from J, the junction kept 9 bases outside the gene matches. In DNA, the CDR3 is TGTGCCAGCAGCATCGGGACTAGCGGGGGCCAGGGGACCCAGTACTTC. Amino acids: CASSIGTSGGQGTQYF.

This clonotype was seen only a few times. The V gene is TRBV5-6, the J gene TRBJ2-1; 10 bases match TRBD1. The germline V gene has CDR1 SGHDT and CDR2 YYEEEE. The CDR3 has 12 residues. V dropped 1 base and J dropped 14; count of bases not matched to a gene: 3. The CDR3 DNA is TGTGCCAGCAGCTTGCTCGGGACAGGGGAGTTCTTC. Encoded protein: CASSLLGTGEFF.